This T cell receptor beta chain was sequenced during a study of identical twins. Study-wide results and limits: Zero-insertion results could be subject to partial confounding by invariant MAIT and iNKT cells.

The ends were cut back, 7 bases at V and 5 bases at J, with 19 bases in the middle. The CDR3 has 15 residues. There are many counts of this clonotype. What it recognizes is unknown. Unique molecular identifiers were in the cDNA, with template-switch universal primer binding. In TCRdb, the 5' RACE reads were re-called with MiXCR into one record per CDR3 protein. The sample lists some 560,000 distinct CDR3 sequences; around a tenth were seen once. The sample was also reused in another study, on yellow fever vaccine responses in identical twins.

The chain employs TRBV12-3 or TRBV12-4 and TRBJ2-3; D is possibly TRBD2 (5 bases). Specimen: PBMCs. This TCR came from a woman aged 18-35 years in good health. CDR3 residues: CASNSLVEGLDTQYF. In nucleotides, the CDR3 is TGTGCCAGCAACTCTTTGGTTGAGGGATTAGATACGCAGTATTTT.